This T cell receptor (beta chain) was observed in a study of molecular identifiers for immune sequencing clone quantification. Looking at the study overall: Replicate runs used RNA from about 19,000 or 110,000 naive CD8 cells, which was split five ways into aliquots, and four of those aliquots were then sequenced.

Whole-study results and caveats: Jurkat TCR RNA spiked in from one cell could reportedly be detected among around 920,000 naive cells.

TCRdb reprocessed the PCR reads via MiXCR and lists one record per CDR3 protein. The data hold about 640,000 distinct CDR3 sequences, with 15% to 20% observed a single time. This clonotype was seen at least ten times. Its antigen is undetermined. V lost 7 bases, J lost 2 bases, and 11 bases lay in between. CDR3 length: 13 residues. Germline CDR1 and CDR2: SNHLY and FYNNEI. The V gene is TRBV2, the J gene TRBJ2-5; D is undetermined. The sequencing input was naive CD8+ T cells from blood, with Jurkat cell RNA spiked in. The subset: FACS-sorted CD8+CD4-CCR7+CD45RA+ naive T cells. The sequence was collected from a human donor in good health. Some libraries in this study had Jurkat cell RNA spiked in. The CDR3: CASIQNLQETQYF. CDR3 DNA: TGTGCCAGCATTCAAAATCTGCAAGAGACCCAGTACTTC.